This T cell receptor (beta chain) was observed in a study of metastatic and nonmetastatic thyroid tumors. The wider study: Repertoire comparison spanned blood and tumor or nodule tissue of malignant and benign thyroid patients.

Germline V gives CDR1 MNHEY, CDR2 SMNVEV (reference sequence). Trimming cost V 10 bases and J 2 bases; bases outside gene matches: 7. The CDR3 contains 14 residues. Per the original data handling: In papillary thyroid cancer, a distant-metastasis classifier was built using CDR3 differences across clinicopathological groups. TCRdb reprocessed the PCR reads using MiXCR. TCRdb's processing, not the study's, gives the V and J calls here. The sample has some 45,000 clones, 9% to 14% seen once. This clone rates as medium-sized. Its antigen is still unknown. No patient received treatment before thyroid surgery. Study-wide results and caveats: It was reportedly found that TCR beta diversity was significantly higher in malignant thyroid tumors than in benign nodules, a difference seen in both blood and tumor samples.

The sample comprised blood. This chain joins TRBV27 and TRBJ2-7, with 11 nucleotides matching TRBD2. The clonotype was recovered from a male donor with papillary thyroid cancer or a benign thyroid nodule (not recorded which). Some clones in this sample may be carry-over from other donors' samples. The CDR3 bases are TGTGCCACCTCGACTAGCGGGATCCCCTACGAGCAGTACTTC. It encodes CATSTSGIPYEQYF.